Listed here is a single T cell receptor beta chain. Its antigen remains unidentified. Germline V gene data show CDR1 as SGDLS and CDR2 as YYNGEE. CDR3 length: 13 residues. V lost 4 bases and J 1 base, leaving 8 bases between the germline ends. Relapse was seen in all patients after autologous stem cell transplantation, and brentuximab vedotin exposure was variable. The data were produced by immunoSEQ multiplex PCR, yet TCRdb's version contains in-frame clones alone and is incomplete. The repertoire consists of tens of thousands of clones, with around nine tenths occurring once and the leading ten covering roughly 9.7%. The data were obtained in a study of PD-1 blockade in classical Hodgkin lymphoma. Study-wide findings and caveats: Patients newly diagnosed and complete responders had comparable baseline diversity. Undefined causes, possibly disease activity or prior therapy, underlie the repertoire differences.

The sequence was obtained from a human donor with classical Hodgkin lymphoma. Material: peripheral blood mononuclear cells (PBMCs), obtained at baseline. The chain carries TRBV9 and TRBJ1-2; D is possibly TRBD1 (6 bases). The CDR3 coding sequence is TGTGCCAGCAGCTCCAGGGGTAACTATGGCTACACCTTC. Its translation: CASSSRGNYGYTF.